A single sample gave rise to the 4 T cell receptor beta chains below, sequenced in a study of blood T cell repertoires in COVID-19. The table came from immunoSEQ multiplex PCR; TCRdb's copy has only in-frame clones and leaves some out. The repertoire holds more than 70,000 clones, with roughly 80% as singletons. The sample was peripheral blood. These receptors all come from a human donor in a cohort sampled during active COVID-19.

The V gene is TRBV7-2, the J gene TRBJ2-3, with D possibly being TRBD2 (6 bases). V was cut by 4 bases and J by 4 bases, with 6 bases left in between. CDR3 length: 12 residues. Germline V gene lookup returns CDR1 SGHTA and CDR2 FQGNSA. CDR3 DNA: TGTGCCAGCAGCTCTAGCGCAGATACGCAGTATTTT. Amino acid sequence: CASSSSADTQYF.

The V and J genes are TRBV14 and TRBJ1-2, with a tentative D call TRBD1 (6 bases). The CDR3 covers 15 residues. Germline V gene data show CDR1 as SGHDN and CDR2 as FVKESK. V lost 1 base and J lost 4, with 13 bases in between. The CDR3 DNA reads TGTGCCAGCAGCCAAGTTGCGACAGGTGTCTATGGCTACACCTTC. Translation: CASSQVATGVYGYTF.

The J gene is TRBJ2-1, the V gene TRBV6-1; TRBD2 matches 15 bases. Germline assignment: CDR1 MNHNS and CDR2 SASEGT. The CDR3 has 18 amino acids. V gave up 3 bases and J gave up 2 bases; unmatched junction bases: 5. The CDR3 nucleotides are TGTGCCAGCAGTGATGTACGGACTAGCGGGGGGGCCTACAATGAGCAGTTCTTC. Translating it yields CASSDVRTSGGAYNEQFF.

The chain links TRBV9 to TRBJ2-1, with D possibly being TRBD2 (6 bases). The CDR3 spans 15 residues. The V and J ends lost 0 bases and 3 bases respectively, with 10 bases between them. CDR1 is SGDLS and CDR2 is YYNGEE in the germline V gene. The CDR3 sequence: CASSVGGAGYNEQFF. Here the CDR3 DNA reads TGTGCCAGCAGCGTAGGCGGGGCGGGCTACAATGAGCAGTTCTTC. Full variable domain (missing parts from reference TRBV9 and TRBJ2-1): DSGVTQTPKHLITATGQRVTLRCSPRSGDLSVYWYQQSLDQGLQFLIQYYNGEERAKGNILERFSAQQFPDLHSELNLSSLELGDSALYFCASSVGGAGYNEQFFGPGTRLTVL.